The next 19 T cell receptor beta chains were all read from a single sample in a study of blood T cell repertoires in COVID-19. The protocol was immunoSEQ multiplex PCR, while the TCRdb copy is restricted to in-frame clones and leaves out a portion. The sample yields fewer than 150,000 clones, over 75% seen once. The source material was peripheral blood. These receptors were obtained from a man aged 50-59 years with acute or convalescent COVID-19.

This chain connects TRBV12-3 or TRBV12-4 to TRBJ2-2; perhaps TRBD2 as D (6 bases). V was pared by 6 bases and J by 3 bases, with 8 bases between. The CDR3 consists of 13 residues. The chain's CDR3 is CASSRGYTGELFF. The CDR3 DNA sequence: TGTGCCAGCAGCCGGGGGTACACCGGGGAGCTGTTTTTT.

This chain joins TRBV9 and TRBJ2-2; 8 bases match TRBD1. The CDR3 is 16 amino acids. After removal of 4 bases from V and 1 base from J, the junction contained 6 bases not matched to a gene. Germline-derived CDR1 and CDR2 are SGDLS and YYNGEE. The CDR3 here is CASSSRGQENTGELFF. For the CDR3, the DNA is TGTGCCAGCAGCTCCCGGGGACAGGAGAACACCGGGGAGCTGTTTTTT.

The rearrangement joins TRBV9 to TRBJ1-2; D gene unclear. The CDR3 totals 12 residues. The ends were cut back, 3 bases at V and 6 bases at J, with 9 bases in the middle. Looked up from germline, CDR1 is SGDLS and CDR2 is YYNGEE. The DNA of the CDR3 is TGTGCCAGCAGCGCTCGGGAGAATGGCTACACCTTC. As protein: CASSARENGYTF.

The CDR3: CASSQTGQGSYEQYF. In DNA form, the CDR3 reads TGTGCCAGCAGCCAAACTGGGCAGGGGTCCTACGAGCAGTACTTC. The rearrangement joins TRBV9 to TRBJ2-7; D perhaps matches TRBD1 (6 bases). Germline CDR1 and CDR2: SGDLS and YYNGEE. Trimming took 4 bases from V and 1 from J, leaving 15 bases between them. The CDR3 consists of 15 residues.

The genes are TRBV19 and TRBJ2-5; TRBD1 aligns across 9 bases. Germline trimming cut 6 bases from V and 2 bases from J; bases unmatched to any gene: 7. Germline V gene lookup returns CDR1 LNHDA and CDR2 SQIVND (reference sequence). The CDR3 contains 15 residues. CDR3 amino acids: CASRKQGASQETQYF. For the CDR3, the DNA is TGTGCCAGTAGAAAACAGGGGGCCTCGCAAGAGACCCAGTACTTC.

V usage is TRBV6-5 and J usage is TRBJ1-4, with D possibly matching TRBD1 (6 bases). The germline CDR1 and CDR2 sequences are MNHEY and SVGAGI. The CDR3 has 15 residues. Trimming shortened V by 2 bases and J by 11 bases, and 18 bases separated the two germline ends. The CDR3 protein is CASSYTDGGAGKLFF. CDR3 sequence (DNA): TGTGCCAGCAGTTACACCGATGGGGGGGCCGGGAAACTGTTTTTT.

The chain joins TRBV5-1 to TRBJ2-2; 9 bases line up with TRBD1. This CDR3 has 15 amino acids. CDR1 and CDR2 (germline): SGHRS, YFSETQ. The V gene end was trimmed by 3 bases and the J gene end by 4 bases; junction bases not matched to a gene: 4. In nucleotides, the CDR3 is TGCGCCAGCAGCTCGGGACAGGGCAGCACCGGGGAGCTGTTTTTT. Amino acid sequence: CASSSGQGSTGELFF.

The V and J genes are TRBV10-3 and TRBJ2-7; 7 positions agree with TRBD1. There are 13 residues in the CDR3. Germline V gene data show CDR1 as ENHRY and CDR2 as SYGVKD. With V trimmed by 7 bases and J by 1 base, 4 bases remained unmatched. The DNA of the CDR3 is TGTGCCATCACCGCGACAGGGTCCTACGAGCAGTACTTC. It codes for CAITATGSYEQYF.

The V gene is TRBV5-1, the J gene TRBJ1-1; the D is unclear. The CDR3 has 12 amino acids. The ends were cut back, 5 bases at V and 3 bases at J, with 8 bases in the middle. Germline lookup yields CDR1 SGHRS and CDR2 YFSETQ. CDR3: CASRTGDTEAFF. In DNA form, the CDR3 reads TGCGCCAGCAGGACCGGGGACACTGAAGCTTTCTTT.

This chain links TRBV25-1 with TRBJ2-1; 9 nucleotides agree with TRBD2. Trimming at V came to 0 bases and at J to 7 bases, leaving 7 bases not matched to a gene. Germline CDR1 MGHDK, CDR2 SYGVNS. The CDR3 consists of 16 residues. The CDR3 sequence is CASSEYRLAGWNEQFF. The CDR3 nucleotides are TGTGCCAGCAGTGAATATCGGCTAGCGGGGTGGAATGAGCAGTTCTTC.

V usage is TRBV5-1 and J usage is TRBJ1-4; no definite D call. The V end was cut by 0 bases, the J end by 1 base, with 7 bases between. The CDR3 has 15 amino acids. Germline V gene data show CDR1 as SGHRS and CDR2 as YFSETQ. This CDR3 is CASSLVGRTNEKLFF. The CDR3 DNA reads TGCGCCAGCAGCTTGGTGGGGAGAACTAATGAAAAACTGTTTTTT.

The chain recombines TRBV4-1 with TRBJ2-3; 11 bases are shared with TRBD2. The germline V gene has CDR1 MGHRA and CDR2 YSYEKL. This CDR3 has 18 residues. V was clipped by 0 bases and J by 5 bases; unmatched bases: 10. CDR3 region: CASSQDPPSGRWEDTQYF. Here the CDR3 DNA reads TGCGCCAGCAGCCAAGATCCCCCTAGCGGGAGGTGGGAAGATACGCAGTATTTT.

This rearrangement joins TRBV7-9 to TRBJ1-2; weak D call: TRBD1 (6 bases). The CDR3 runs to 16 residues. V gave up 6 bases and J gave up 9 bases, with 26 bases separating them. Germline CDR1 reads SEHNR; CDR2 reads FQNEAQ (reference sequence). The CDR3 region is CASSYATGSSSYSYTF. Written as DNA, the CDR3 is TGTGCCAGCAGTTACGCAACAGGGTCCTCGAGTTATAGCTACACCTTC.

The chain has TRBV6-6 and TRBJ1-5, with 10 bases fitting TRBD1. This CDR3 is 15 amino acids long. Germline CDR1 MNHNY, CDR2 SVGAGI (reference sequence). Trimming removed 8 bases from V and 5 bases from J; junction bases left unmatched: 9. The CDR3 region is CASELDRGIYQPQHF. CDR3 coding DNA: TGTGCCAGCGAATTGGACAGGGGGATTTATCAGCCCCAGCATTTT.

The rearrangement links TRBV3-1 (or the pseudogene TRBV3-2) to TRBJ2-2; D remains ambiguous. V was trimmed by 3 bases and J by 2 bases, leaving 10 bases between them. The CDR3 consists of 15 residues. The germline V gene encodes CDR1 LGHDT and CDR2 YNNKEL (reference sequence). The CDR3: CASSHTDLNTGELFF. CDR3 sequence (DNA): TGTGCCAGCAGCCACACAGACCTAAACACCGGGGAGCTGTTTTTT.

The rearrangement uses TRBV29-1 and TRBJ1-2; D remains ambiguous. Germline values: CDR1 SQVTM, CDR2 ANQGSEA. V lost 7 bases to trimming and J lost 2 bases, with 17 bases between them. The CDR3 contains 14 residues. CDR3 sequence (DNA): TGCAGCGGAGGCCCCGTTGGGGAGAACTATGGCTACACCTTC. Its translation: CSGGPVGENYGYTF.

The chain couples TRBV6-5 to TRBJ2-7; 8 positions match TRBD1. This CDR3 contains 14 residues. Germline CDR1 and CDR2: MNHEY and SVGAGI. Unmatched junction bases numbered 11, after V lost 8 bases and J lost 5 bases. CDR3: CASYPVDRAHEQYF. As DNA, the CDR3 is TGTGCCAGCTACCCCGTGGACAGGGCGCACGAGCAGTACTTC.

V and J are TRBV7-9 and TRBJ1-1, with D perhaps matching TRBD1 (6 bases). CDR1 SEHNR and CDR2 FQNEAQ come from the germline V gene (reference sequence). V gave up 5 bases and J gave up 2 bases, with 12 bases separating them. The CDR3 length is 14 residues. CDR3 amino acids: CASSTRGGNTEAFF. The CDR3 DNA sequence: TGTGCCAGCAGCACGAGGGGGGGTAACACTGAAGCTTTCTTT.

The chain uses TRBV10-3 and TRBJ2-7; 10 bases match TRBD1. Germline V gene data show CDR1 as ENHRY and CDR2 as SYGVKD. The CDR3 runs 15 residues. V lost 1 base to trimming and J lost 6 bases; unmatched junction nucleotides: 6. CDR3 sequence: CAISEWDRGTVEQYF. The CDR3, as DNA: TGTGCCATCAGTGAGTGGGACAGGGGAACCGTCGAGCAGTACTTC.